This T cell receptor (beta chain) originates from a study of vaccination and CD4 T cells after COVID-19. Study-wide background: Post-COVID draws followed diagnosis by a median around 100 days (range 35 to 161).

Treatment: roughly ten-day PBMC culture with coronavirus spike peptide pools or control peptides (ViraFEST assay). ViraFEST used peptide pools to expand antigen-specific T cells before TCR sequencing. Trimming cost V 4 bases and J 2 bases; bases outside gene matches: 2. CDR3 length equals 13 residues. The germline V gene has CDR1 SQVTM and CDR2 ANQGSEA. The assay that was used to sequence DNA from cultured CD4+ T cells was the Oncomine TCR Beta short-read assay. TCRdb reprocessed the PCR reads via MiXCR and lists one record per CDR3 protein. The data show around 5,900 distinct CDR3 sequences, around 44% seen once. Comment on this clonotype: Its antigen is unknown.

The chain combines TRBV29-1 with TRBJ2-7, with 10 bases lining up with TRBD2. The sequence derives from a human donor who had recovered from COVID-19. The sample consisted of CD4+ T cells from blood, cultured in vitro. The CDR3 bases are TGCAGCGTTGTAGCGGGGGGCGCCTACGAGCAGTACTTC. Amino acid sequence: CSVVAGGAYEQYF.